This T cell receptor beta chain was recorded in a study of blood T cell repertoires in COVID-19. Study-level background: COVID-19 samples from acute and convalescent phases originated in the United States, Italy and Spain.

As processed by the authors: Amplifying reference gene primers gave estimates of nucleated cell counts. Sequencing used immunoSEQ multiplex PCR; TCRdb keeps in-frame clones, though not all of them. The V and J calls and clone size were taken over from that table, and D and trimming were inferred from the DNA. The sample contains about 90,000 clones, 80% to 85% of which appear only once. The CDR3 sequence is 14 residues long. The germline CDR1 and CDR2 sequences are SGHTA and FQGTGA. V was pared by 4 bases and J by 8 bases, with 7 bases of the junction left unmatched. The TCR comes from a woman of 80 years or more with active or convalescent COVID-19. V usage is TRBV7-3 and J usage is TRBJ2-1; 8 nucleotides agree with TRBD2. Source material: peripheral blood. This chain's CDR3 is CASSSKRGWDEQFF. The CDR3 bases are TGTGCCAGCAGCTCTAAGCGGGGGTGGGATGAGCAGTTCTTC.